One sample yielded the 2 T cell receptor beta chains listed below, sequenced in a study of T cell changes during pregnancy in multiple sclerosis. Clones were read by immunoSEQ multiplex PCR, and TCRdb kept only the in-frame ones, dropping some. The sample yields over 80,000 clones, 90% seen once. The sequencing used peripheral blood, collected in the second trimester of pregnancy. All receptors come from a female donor in good health, enrolled as a control in a pregnancy study.

In its sample, this clone was seen once. The V gene is TRBV27, the J gene TRBJ1-2; 10 nucleotides align to TRBD1. Germline CDR1 is MNHEY and CDR2 is SMNVEV (reference sequence). CDR3 length: 13 amino acids. V lost 5 bases, J lost 4 bases, and 1 base stayed unmatched. CDR3 bases: TGTGCCAGCAGTGGGACAGGGGCCTATGGCTACACCTTC. Protein: CASSGTGAYGYTF.

This chain links TRBV27 with TRBJ2-7; D not resolved. The CDR3 runs 15 residues. CDR1 is MNHEY, CDR2 SMNVEV, per germline (reference sequence). Trimming cost V 3 bases and J 6 bases, with 18 bases left between them. In nucleotides, the CDR3 is TGTGCCAGCAGTTTGGTGGGCTCCAACCCCATCGAGCAGTACTTC. Translated, it gives CASSLVGSNPIEQYF.